This T cell receptor beta chain was captured by sequencing in a study of siplizumab effects on memory and regulatory T cells. This clone was observed a single time. The antigen is unknown. The repertoire was sequenced with immunoSEQ multiplex PCR; TCRdb's copy has only in-frame clones and lacks some. The sample lists about 100,000 clones, about 95% occurring once. The V gene's germline CDR1 is LNHNV and CDR2 YYDKDF (reference sequence). CDR3 size: 15 residues. The germline V and J ends were trimmed by 0 bases and 2 bases, with 10 bases remaining between them. Study-wide results and caveats: Apparently key alloresponse contributors, naive T cells also seemed more diverse than memory cells. An assignable naive or memory phenotype was lacking in roughly 80-95% of proliferating CD4+ or CD8+ clones. Siplizumab significantly brought down the alloreactive sequences that trace back to unstimulated CD4+ memory cells.

The V call is TRBV15, the J call TRBJ2-5; possibly TRBD1 for D (6 bases). Sequences were obtained from non-Treg CD4+ T cells sorted from blood. The TCR was taken from a human donor in good health. In nucleotides, the CDR3 is TGTGCCACCAGCAGAGATACAGGGCAACAAGAGACCCAGTACTTC. Its translation is CATSRDTGQQETQYF.